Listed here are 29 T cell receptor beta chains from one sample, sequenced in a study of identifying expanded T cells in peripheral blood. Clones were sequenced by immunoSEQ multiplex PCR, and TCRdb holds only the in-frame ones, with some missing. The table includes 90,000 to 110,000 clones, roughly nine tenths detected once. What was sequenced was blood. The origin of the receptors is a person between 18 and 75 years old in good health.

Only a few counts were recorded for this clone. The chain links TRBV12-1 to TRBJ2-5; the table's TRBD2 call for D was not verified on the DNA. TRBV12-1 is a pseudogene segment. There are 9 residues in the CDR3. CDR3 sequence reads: CASRGAQYF. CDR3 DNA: TGTGCCAGCAGGGGAGCCCAGTACTTC.

The CDR3 here is CASSQPSPDRGLPYEQYF. The CDR3 nucleotides read TGTGCCAGCAGCCAACCATCCCCGGACAGGGGGCTCCCCTACGAGCAGTACTTC. The gene calls are TRBV4-2 and TRBJ2-7; 11 positions match TRBD1. CDR1 and CDR2 (germline): LGHNA, YNFKEQ. Trimming removed 2 bases from V and 2 bases from J; junction bases left unmatched: 11. The CDR3 runs to 18 residues.

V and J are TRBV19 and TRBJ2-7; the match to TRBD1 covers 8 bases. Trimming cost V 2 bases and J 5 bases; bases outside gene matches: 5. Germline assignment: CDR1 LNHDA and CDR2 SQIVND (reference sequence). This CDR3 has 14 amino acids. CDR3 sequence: CASSIQGALNEQYF. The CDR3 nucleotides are TGTGCCAGTAGTATACAGGGGGCGCTGAACGAGCAGTACTTC. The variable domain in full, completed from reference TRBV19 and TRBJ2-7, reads DGGITQSPKYLFRKEGQNVTLSCEQNLNHDAMYWYRQDPGQGLRLIYYSQIVNDFQKGDIAEGYSVSREKKESFPLTVTSAQKNPTAFYLCASSIQGALNEQYFGPGTRLTVT.

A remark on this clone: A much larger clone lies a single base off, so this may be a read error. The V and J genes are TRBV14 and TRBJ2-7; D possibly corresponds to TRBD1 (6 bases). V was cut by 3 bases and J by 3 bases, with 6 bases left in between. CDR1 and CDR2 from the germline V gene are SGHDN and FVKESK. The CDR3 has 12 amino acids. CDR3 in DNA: TGTGCCAGCAGCCAGGACAGCTACGAGCAGTACTTC. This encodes CASSQDSYEQYF.

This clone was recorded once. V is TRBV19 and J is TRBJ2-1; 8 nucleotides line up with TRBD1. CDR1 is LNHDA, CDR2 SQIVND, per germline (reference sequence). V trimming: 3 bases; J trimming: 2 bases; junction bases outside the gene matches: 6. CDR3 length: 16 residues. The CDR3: CASSMTGVLTYNEQFF. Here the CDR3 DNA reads TGTGCCAGTAGTATGACAGGGGTGTTAACCTACAATGAGCAGTTCTTC. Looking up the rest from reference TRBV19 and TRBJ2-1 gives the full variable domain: DGGITQSPKYLFRKEGQNVTLSCEQNLNHDAMYWYRQDPGQGLRLIYYSQIVNDFQKGDIAEGYSVSREKKESFPLTVTSAQKNPTAFYLCASSMTGVLTYNEQFFGPGTRLTVL.

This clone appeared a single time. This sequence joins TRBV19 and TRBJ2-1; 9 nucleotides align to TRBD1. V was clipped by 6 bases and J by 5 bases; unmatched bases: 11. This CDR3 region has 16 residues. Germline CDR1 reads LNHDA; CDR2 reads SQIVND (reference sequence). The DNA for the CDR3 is TGTGCCAGTAGGGCCGCCCGGGGACAGGGTAACAATGAGCAGTTCTTC. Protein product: CASRAARGQGNNEQFF.

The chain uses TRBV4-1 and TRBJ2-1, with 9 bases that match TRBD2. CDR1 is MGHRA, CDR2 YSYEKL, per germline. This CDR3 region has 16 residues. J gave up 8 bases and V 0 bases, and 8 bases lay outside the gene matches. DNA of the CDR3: TGCGCCAGCAGCCAAGAAGGAGCGGGGGGTGTAGATGAGCAGTTCTTC. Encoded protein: CASSQEGAGGVDEQFF.

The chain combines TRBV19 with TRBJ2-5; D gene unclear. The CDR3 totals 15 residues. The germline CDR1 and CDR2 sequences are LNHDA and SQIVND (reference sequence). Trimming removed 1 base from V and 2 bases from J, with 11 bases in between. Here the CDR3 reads CASSIGWAAQETQYF. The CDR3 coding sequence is TGTGCCAGTAGTATAGGTTGGGCAGCACAAGAGACCCAGTACTTC.

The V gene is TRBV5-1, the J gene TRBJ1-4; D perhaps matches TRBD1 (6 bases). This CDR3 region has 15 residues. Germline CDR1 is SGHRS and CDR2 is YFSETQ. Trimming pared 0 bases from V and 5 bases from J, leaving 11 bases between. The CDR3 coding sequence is TGCGCCAGCAGCTTGGTTAACACAGGGAATGAAAAACTGTTTTTT. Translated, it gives CASSLVNTGNEKLFF.

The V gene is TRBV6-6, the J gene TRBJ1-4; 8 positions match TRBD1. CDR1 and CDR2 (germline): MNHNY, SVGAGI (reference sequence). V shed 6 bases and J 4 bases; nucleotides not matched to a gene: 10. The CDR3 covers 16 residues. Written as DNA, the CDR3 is TGTGCCAGCAGCAAACCCCAGGGGGCGAGTAATGAAAAACTGTTTTTT. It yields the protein CASSKPQGASNEKLFF.

DNA of the CDR3: TGTGCCAGCAGCCTCCGCAGGGCTCCTAATCAGCCCCAGCATTTT. Residues: CASSLRRAPNQPQHF. The rearrangement links TRBV28 to TRBJ1-5; possibly TRBD1 for D (5 bases). Germline CDR1 MDHEN, CDR2 SYDVKM. This CDR3 has 15 residues. V lost 6 bases to trimming and J lost 4 bases, with 16 bases between them.

CDR3 in DNA: TGTGCCAGCTCACCATCTACCGGAAATATATACAATGAGCAGTTCTTC. Its protein is CASSPSTGNIYNEQFF. The J gene is TRBJ2-1, the V gene TRBV18; D gene unclear. This CDR3 contains 16 residues. The germline V and J ends were trimmed by 2 bases and 4 bases, with 15 bases remaining between them. Germline V gene data show CDR1 as KGHSH and CDR2 as LQKENI.

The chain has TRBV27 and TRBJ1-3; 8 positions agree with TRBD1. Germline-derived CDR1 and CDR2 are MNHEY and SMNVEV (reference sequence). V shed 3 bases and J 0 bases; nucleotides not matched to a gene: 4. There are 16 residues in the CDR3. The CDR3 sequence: CASSLVGQGSGNTIYF. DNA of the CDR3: TGTGCCAGCAGTTTGGTCGGACAGGGCTCTGGAAACACCATATATTTT.

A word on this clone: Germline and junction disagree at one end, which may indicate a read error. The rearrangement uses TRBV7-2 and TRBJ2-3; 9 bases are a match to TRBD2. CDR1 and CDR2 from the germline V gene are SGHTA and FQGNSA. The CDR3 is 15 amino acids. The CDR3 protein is CASSLAGPSTDTQYF. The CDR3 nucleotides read TGTGCCAGCAGCCTAGCGGGGCCTAGCACAGATACGCAGTATTTT. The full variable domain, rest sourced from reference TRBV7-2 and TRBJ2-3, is GAGVSQSPSNKVTEKGKDVELRCDPISGHTALYWYRQSLGQGLEFLIYFQGNSAPDKSGLPSDRFSAERTGGSVSTLTIQRTQQEDSAVYLCASSLAGPSTDTQYFGPGTRLTVL.

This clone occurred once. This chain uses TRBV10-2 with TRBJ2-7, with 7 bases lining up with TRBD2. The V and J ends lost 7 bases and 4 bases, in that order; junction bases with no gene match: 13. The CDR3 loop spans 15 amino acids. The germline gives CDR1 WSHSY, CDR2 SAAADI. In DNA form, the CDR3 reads TGCGCCAGCAATTCGGGGGGAGGTTTATTATACGAGCAGTACTTC. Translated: CASNSGGGLLYEQYF.

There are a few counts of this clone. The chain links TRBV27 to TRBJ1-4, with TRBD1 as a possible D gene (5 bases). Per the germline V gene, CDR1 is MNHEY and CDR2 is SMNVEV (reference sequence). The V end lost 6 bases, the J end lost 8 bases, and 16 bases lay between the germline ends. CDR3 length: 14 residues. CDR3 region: CASRKIDSFEKLFF. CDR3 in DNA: TGTGCCAGCAGGAAAATCGACAGCTTCGAAAAACTGTTTTTT.

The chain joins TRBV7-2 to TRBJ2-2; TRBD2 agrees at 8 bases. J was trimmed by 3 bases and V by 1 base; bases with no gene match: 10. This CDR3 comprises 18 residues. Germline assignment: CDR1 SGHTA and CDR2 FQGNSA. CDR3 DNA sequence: TGTGCCAGCAGCTTAGACTCTCGGCTAGCGGGTTACACCGGGGAGCTGTTTTTT. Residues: CASSLDSRLAGYTGELFF.

The chain's CDR3 is CASSTYTTETQETQYF. CDR3 in DNA: TGCGCCAGCAGCACCTATACGACAGAAACCCAAGAGACCCAGTACTTC. The chain recombines TRBV5-1 with TRBJ2-5, with D possibly matching TRBD1 (5 bases). V lost 4 bases and J lost 1, with 17 bases in between. Germline V gene sequence: CDR1 SGHRS, CDR2 YFSETQ. This CDR3 has 16 amino acids.

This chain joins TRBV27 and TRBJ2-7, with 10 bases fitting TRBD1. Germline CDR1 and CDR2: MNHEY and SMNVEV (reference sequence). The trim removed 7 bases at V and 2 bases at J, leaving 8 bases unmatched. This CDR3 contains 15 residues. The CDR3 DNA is TGTGCCAGCACCAAAGACAGGGGGCGCCCCTACGAGCAGTACTTC. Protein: CASTKDRGRPYEQYF.

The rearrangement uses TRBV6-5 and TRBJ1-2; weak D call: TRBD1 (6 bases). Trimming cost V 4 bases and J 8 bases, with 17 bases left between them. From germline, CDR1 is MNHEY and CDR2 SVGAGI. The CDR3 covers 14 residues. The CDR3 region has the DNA TGTGCCAGCAGTTCCGACGGGGGCGAGGAGGGCTACACCTTC. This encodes CASSSDGGEEGYTF.

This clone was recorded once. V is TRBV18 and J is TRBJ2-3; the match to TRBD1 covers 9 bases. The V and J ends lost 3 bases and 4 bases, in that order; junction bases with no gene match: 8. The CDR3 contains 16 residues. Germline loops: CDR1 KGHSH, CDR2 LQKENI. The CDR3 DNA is TGTGCCAGCTCACCTACAGGGGGCGCCGGTCCAGATACGCAGTATTTT. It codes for CASSPTGGAGPDTQYF.

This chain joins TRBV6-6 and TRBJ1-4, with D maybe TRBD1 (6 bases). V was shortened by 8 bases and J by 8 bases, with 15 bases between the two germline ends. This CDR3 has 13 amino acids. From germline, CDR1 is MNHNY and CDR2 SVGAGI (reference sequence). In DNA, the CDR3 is TGTGCCAGCTATCAGGGGCGATGGGAAAAACTGTTTTTT. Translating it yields CASYQGRWEKLFF.

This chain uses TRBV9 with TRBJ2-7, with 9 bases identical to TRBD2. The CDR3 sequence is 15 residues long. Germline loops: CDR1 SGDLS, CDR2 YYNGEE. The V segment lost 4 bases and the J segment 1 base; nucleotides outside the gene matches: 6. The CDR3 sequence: CASSPRAGGSYEQYF. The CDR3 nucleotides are TGTGCCAGCAGCCCAAGGGCGGGAGGGTCCTACGAGCAGTACTTC.

Here the CDR3 reads CASSEQNSNQPQHF. CDR3 nucleotide sequence: TGTGCCAGCAGTGAACAGAATAGCAATCAGCCCCAGCATTTT. The chain uses TRBV2 and TRBJ1-5; the D is unclear. This CDR3 spans 14 amino acids. The V gene lost 2 bases and the J gene lost 0 bases, with 5 bases spanning the gap. Per the germline V gene, CDR1 is SNHLY and CDR2 is FYNNEI.

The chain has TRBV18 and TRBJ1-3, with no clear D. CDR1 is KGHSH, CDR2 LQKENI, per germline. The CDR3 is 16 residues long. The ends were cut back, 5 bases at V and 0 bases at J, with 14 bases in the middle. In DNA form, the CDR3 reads TGTGCCAGCTCAGCCGTTCCGGGAGGCTCTGGAAACACCATATATTTT. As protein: CASSAVPGGSGNTIYF.

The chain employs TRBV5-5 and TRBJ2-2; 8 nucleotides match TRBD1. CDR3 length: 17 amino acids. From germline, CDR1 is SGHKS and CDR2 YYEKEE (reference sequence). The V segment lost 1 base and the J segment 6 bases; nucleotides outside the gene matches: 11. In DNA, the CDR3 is TGTGCCAGCAGCTTGATTTCTCAGGACAGGGTTTCCGGGGAGCTGTTTTTT. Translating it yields CASSLISQDRVSGELFF.

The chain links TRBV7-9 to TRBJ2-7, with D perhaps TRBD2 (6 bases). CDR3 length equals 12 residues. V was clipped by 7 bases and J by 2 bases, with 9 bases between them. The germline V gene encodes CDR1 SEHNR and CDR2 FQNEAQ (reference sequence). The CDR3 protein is CASMAGTYEQYF. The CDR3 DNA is TGTGCCAGCATGGCGGGAACCTACGAGCAGTACTTC.

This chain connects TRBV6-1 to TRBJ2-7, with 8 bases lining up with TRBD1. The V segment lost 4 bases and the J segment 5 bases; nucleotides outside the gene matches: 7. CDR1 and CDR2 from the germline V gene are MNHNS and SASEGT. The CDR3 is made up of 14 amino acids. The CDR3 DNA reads TGTGCCAGCAGTGGGGTACAGGGGGGCGACGAGCAGTACTTC. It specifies CASSGVQGGDEQYF.

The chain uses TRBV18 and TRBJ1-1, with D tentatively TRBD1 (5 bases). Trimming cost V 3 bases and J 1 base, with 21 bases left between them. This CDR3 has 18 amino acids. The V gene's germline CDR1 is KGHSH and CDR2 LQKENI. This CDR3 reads CASSPSLSGGMANTEAFF. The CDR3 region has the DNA TGTGCCAGCTCACCTTCCCTCTCTGGGGGAATGGCGAACACTGAAGCTTTCTTT.